The 14 T cell receptor beta chains listed next were all sequenced from one sample in a study of blood T cell repertoires in COVID-19. Some clones are missing from TCRdb's copy, which holds only in-frame ones; the method was immunoSEQ multiplex PCR. Of roughly 130,000 clones listed, about 80% are singletons. Sequencing was done on a sample of PBMCs or T cells enriched from blood (not recorded which). These receptors were taken from a man in his fifties or sixties who had recovered from COVID-19.

The J gene is TRBJ2-5, the V gene TRBV13; TRBD2 aligns across 8 bases. Germline-derived CDR1 and CDR2 are PRHDT and FYEKMQ (reference sequence). This CDR3 has 14 amino acids. V gave up 1 base and J gave up 4 bases; unmatched junction bases: 2. The CDR3 DNA follows: TGTGCCAGCAGCTTAGTAGCGGGGATAGAGACCCAGTACTTC. Protein sequence: CASSLVAGIETQYF.

The rearrangement links TRBV5-1 to TRBJ1-5; a possible D gene is TRBD1 (5 bases). The V gene lost 2 bases and the J gene lost 1 base, with 16 bases spanning the gap. The germline V gene has CDR1 SGHRS and CDR2 YFSETQ. The CDR3 contains 17 residues. CDR3 nucleotide sequence: TGCGCCAGCAGCTTATCACCTAATGACAGAAGCAATCAGCCCCAGCATTTT. This codes for CASSLSPNDRSNQPQHF. The full variable domain, its missing parts supplied by reference TRBV5-1 and TRBJ1-5, is KAGVTQTPRYLIKTRGQQVTLSCSPISGHRSVSWYQQTPGQGLQFLFEYFSETQRNKGNFPGRFSGRQFSNSRSEMNVSTLELGDSALYLCASSLSPNDRSNQPQHFGDGTRLSIL.

The rearrangement joins TRBV6-2 or TRBV6-3 to TRBJ1-2; possibly TRBD1 for D (5 bases). Per the germline V gene, CDR1 is MNHEY and CDR2 is SVGEGT. V dropped 4 bases and J dropped 4 bases, with 13 bases sitting between them. This CDR3 has 14 amino acids. The CDR3 reads CASSLPGRVYGYTF. Here the CDR3 DNA reads TGTGCCAGCAGTTTACCAGGGCGCGTCTATGGCTACACCTTC.

The rearrangement joins TRBV7-2 to TRBJ1-4; unclear D gene. CDR3 length: 14 residues. CDR1 and CDR2 (germline): SGHTA, FQGNSA. V lost 1 base and J 7 bases, leaving 10 bases between the germline ends. The CDR3 spells CASSLGALGEKLFF. DNA of the CDR3: TGTGCCAGCAGCTTAGGGGCATTGGGTGAAAAACTGTTTTTT.

The CDR3 coding sequence is TGTGCCAGCAGCGTAGCTCCGGATGCAAGGGGGGGATTTGGCTACACCTTC. Translating gives CASSVAPDARGGFGYTF. V usage is TRBV9 and J usage is TRBJ1-2, with D possibly being TRBD1 (6 bases). There are 17 residues in the CDR3. Per germline, CDR1 SGDLS and CDR2 YYNGEE. V shed 0 bases and J shed 7 bases, with 22 bases lying between them.

The rearrangement joins TRBV6-4 to TRBJ2-2; 10 bases line up with TRBD1. The CDR3 runs to 15 residues. Per the germline V gene, CDR1 is MRHNA and CDR2 is SNTAGT. V lost 6 bases and J lost 2; bases outside the gene matches: 3. CDR3 residues: CASRGTGANTGELFF. The CDR3 DNA reads as TGTGCCAGCAGAGGGACAGGGGCTAACACCGGGGAGCTGTTTTTT.

The chain joins TRBV10-2 to TRBJ1-6, with 9 bases that match TRBD1. The CDR3 covers 16 residues. Germline CDR1 reads WSHSY; CDR2 reads SAAADI. The V segment lost 5 bases and the J segment 7 bases; nucleotides outside the gene matches: 9. CDR3 loop: CASSSDRGGRNSPLHF. CDR3 DNA sequence: TGCGCCAGCAGTTCAGACAGGGGGGGAAGAAATTCACCCCTCCACTTT.

This sequence joins TRBV5-4 and TRBJ1-2; weak D call: TRBD1 (5 bases). The V end lost 1 base, the J end lost 4 bases, and 8 bases lay between the germline ends. In germline, CDR1 is SGHNT, CDR2 YYREEE (reference sequence). The CDR3 sequence is 13 residues long. The CDR3 DNA reads TGTGCCAGCAGCTTGCTAGGGGCCTATGGCTACACCTTC. Protein: CASSLLGAYGYTF.

V is TRBV12-3 or TRBV12-4 and J is TRBJ1-2; perhaps TRBD1 as D (6 bases). CDR3 length: 11 amino acids. Trimming shortened V by 6 bases and J by 8 bases, and 10 bases separated the two germline ends. The DNA for the CDR3 is TGTGCCAGCAGCCTAGGGGGAGGCTACACCTTC. Amino acids: CASSLGGGYTF.

This rearrangement joins TRBV6-1 to TRBJ1-5; a weak D match, TRBD1 (6 bases). The CDR3 is 16 amino acids. Germline values: CDR1 MNHNS, CDR2 SASEGT. Trimming shortened V by 1 base and J by 4 bases, and 14 bases separated the two germline ends. This CDR3 is CASSEGGRGGNQPQHF. DNA for the CDR3: TGTGCCAGCAGTGAAGGGGGCAGGGGCGGAAATCAGCCCCAGCATTTT.

The V and J genes are TRBV5-4 and TRBJ2-7; 10 bases match TRBD1. With V trimmed by 4 bases and J by 0 bases, 7 bases remained unmatched. Germline V gene sequence: CDR1 SGHNT, CDR2 YYREEE (reference sequence). The CDR3 extends over 16 amino acids. The CDR3, as DNA: TGTGCCAGCAGCCAGTGGGGACAGGGGAACTCCTACGAGCAGTACTTC. Translating it yields CASSQWGQGNSYEQYF.

This clone was found once. The gene calls are TRBV6-2 or TRBV6-3 and TRBJ2-1; 7 positions agree with TRBD1. CDR1 is MNHEY, CDR2 SVGEGT, per germline. There are 15 residues in the CDR3. Trimming removed 4 bases from V and 1 base from J; junction bases left unmatched: 4. The CDR3 nucleotides are TGTGCCAGCAGTTCACCGGGACAGTCCTACAATGAGCAGTTCTTC. Translation: CASSSPGQSYNEQFF.

The genes are TRBV7-8 and TRBJ2-1, with 7 bases identical to TRBD2. The CDR3 runs to 14 residues. CDR1 SGHVS and CDR2 FQNEAQ come from the germline V gene. V lost 6 bases and J lost 4; bases outside the gene matches: 6. CDR3 sequence reads: CASSHRGVYNEQFF. The CDR3 nucleotides read TGTGCCAGCAGTCACCGGGGGGTATACAATGAGCAGTTCTTC.

The chain carries TRBV7-2 and TRBJ1-2; D is unresolved. Germline assignment: CDR1 SGHTA and CDR2 FQGNSA. Between the trimmed V and J ends, which lost 0 bases and 4 bases, there was a span of 6 bases. CDR3 size: 13 residues. CDR3 residues: CASSLARGYGYTF. Here the CDR3 DNA reads TGTGCCAGCAGCTTAGCTCGGGGCTATGGCTACACCTTC.